The 20 T cell receptor beta chains below all came from one sample that was sequenced in a study of blood T cell repertoires in COVID-19. Only in-frame clones appear in the TCRdb table, and some are missing; sequencing was by immunoSEQ multiplex PCR. The sample lists under 20,000 clones; 80% to 85% were seen once. Sequenced material: peripheral blood. The receptor set was obtained from a man between 60 and 75 years old with acute or convalescent COVID-19.

The chain's CDR3 is CASSPPGGRVGYSPLHF. Written as DNA, the CDR3 is TGTGCCAGCTCACCACCCGGCGGGAGGGTGGGTTATTCACCCCTCCACTTT. The V and J genes are TRBV18 and TRBJ1-6; D is unresolved. The germline V gene has CDR1 KGHSH and CDR2 LQKENI. Between the trimmed V and J ends, which lost 0 bases and 8 bases, there was a span of 17 bases. The CDR3 covers 17 residues.

This chain connects TRBV18 to TRBJ1-3; D is ambiguous. Germline-derived CDR1 and CDR2 are KGHSH and LQKENI. The CDR3 spans 15 residues. Trimming removed 6 bases from V and 2 bases from J, with 14 bases in between. The CDR3 loop is CASSFSRGTGNTIYF. The CDR3 region has the DNA TGTGCCAGCTCCTTTTCTCGGGGAACTGGAAACACCATATATTTT.

The rearrangement joins TRBV19 to TRBJ1-1; D might be TRBD1 (6 bases). The ends were cut back, 6 bases at V and 5 bases at J, with 16 bases in the middle. There are 14 residues in the CDR3. The V gene's germline CDR1 is LNHDA and CDR2 SQIVND (reference sequence). CDR3 loop: CASSPSGGRTEAFF. For the CDR3, the DNA is TGTGCCAGTAGCCCCTCGGGGGGCAGAACTGAAGCTTTCTTT.

This chain joins TRBV7-9 and TRBJ2-7; perhaps TRBD1 as D (5 bases). This CDR3 comprises 12 residues. Germline loops: CDR1 SEHNR, CDR2 FQNEAQ (reference sequence). Trimming left V 2 bases short and J 11 bases short, with 13 bases between. This CDR3 is CASSLSIGEKYF. The DNA of the CDR3 is TGTGCCAGCAGCTTAAGTATAGGGGAAAAGTACTTC.

This clone occurred once. The V call is TRBV5-1, the J call TRBJ2-6; D remains unclear. The CDR3 has 17 residues. Germline lookup yields CDR1 SGHRS and CDR2 YFSETQ. V was clipped by 0 bases and J by 0 bases, with 10 bases between them. CDR3 amino acids: CASSLDLTGSGANVLTF. The CDR3 DNA is TGCGCCAGCAGCTTGGACTTAACTGGCTCTGGGGCCAACGTCCTGACTTTC.

This chain joins TRBV7-8 and TRBJ1-1; D remains ambiguous. This CDR3 is 14 amino acids long. The ends were cut back, 0 bases at V and 0 bases at J, with 5 bases in the middle. The germline gives CDR1 SGHVS, CDR2 FQNEAQ. This CDR3 is CASSLASMNTEAFF. CDR3 DNA: TGTGCCAGCAGCTTAGCAAGCATGAACACTGAAGCTTTCTTT.

The rearrangement uses TRBV9 and TRBJ1-2; maybe TRBD1 (5 bases). The CDR3 covers 16 residues. The germline CDR1 and CDR2 sequences are SGDLS and YYNGEE. V lost 0 bases and J lost 7, with 19 bases in between. CDR3 residues: CASSVGGGGGVLGYTF. CDR3 DNA: TGTGCCAGCAGCGTAGGCGGGGGAGGAGGGGTCCTTGGCTACACCTTC. The full variable domain, in which reference TRBV9 and TRBJ1-2 provide the parts outside the CDR3, is DSGVTQTPKHLITATGQRVTLRCSPRSGDLSVYWYQQSLDQGLQFLIQYYNGEERAKGNILERFSAQQFPDLHSELNLSSLELGDSALYFCASSVGGGGGVLGYTFGSGTRLTVV.

The rearrangement uses TRBV5-1 and TRBJ2-5; the match to TRBD1 covers 10 bases. The J segment lost 5 bases and the V segment lost 4 bases, leaving 14 bases of the junction unmatched. This CDR3 is 17 amino acids long. Germline V gene data show CDR1 as SGHRS and CDR2 as YFSETQ. The CDR3 coding sequence is TGCGCCAGCAGCCGATTTCGCGCAGACAGGGGGCTGGAGACCCAGTACTTC. The encoded protein is CASSRFRADRGLETQYF.

This sequence joins TRBV7-3 and TRBJ2-1, with a possible D match to TRBD1 (7 bases). The CDR3 consists of 13 residues. Germline assignment: CDR1 SGHTA and CDR2 FQGTGA. Trimming took off 3 bases at V and 7 bases at J, with 10 bases between the two ends. The CDR3 nucleotides read TGTGCCAGCAGCTTTTCAGGGGGGAATGAGCAGTTCTTC. Translation gives CASSFSGGNEQFF.

J is TRBJ1-1 and V is TRBV6-5; the match to TRBD1 covers 7 bases. Trimming took 6 bases from V and 0 from J; bases not matched to a gene: 4. CDR1 is MNHEY and CDR2 is SVGAGI in the germline V gene. This CDR3 is 14 amino acids long. The CDR3 is CASSRDSLNTEAFF. CDR3 nucleotides: TGTGCCAGCAGCAGGGACAGCTTGAACACTGAAGCTTTCTTT.

This sequence joins TRBV27 and TRBJ1-1, with D possibly being TRBD1 (5 bases). V lost 6 bases, J lost 7 bases, and 9 bases lay in between. CDR3 length equals 11 residues. Looked up from germline, CDR1 is MNHEY and CDR2 is SMNVEV (reference sequence). The CDR3 loop is CASSRAGEAFF. Written as DNA, the CDR3 is TGTGCCAGCAGCAGGGCCGGTGAAGCTTTCTTT.

The CDR3 protein is CASSPSGEKLFF. CDR3 DNA sequence: TGTGCCAGCTCACCGTCAGGCGAAAAACTGTTTTTT. V gene TRBV18 combines with J gene TRBJ1-4; no clear D gene. The CDR3 is 12 amino acids. Germline CDR1 and CDR2: KGHSH and LQKENI. Trimming left V 3 bases short and J 8 bases short, with 7 bases between.

The chain combines TRBV19 with TRBJ2-3; D gene unclear. This CDR3 has 11 amino acids. Trimming cost V 10 bases and J 5 bases, with 10 bases left between them. The germline gives CDR1 LNHDA, CDR2 SQIVND (reference sequence). The CDR3 protein is CATQRRDTQYF. In DNA, the CDR3 is TGTGCCACCCAGCGAAGAGATACGCAGTATTTT.

This chain connects TRBV7-9 to TRBJ2-3, with D maybe TRBD2 (6 bases). From germline, CDR1 is SEHNR and CDR2 FQNEAQ (reference sequence). The CDR3 contains 15 residues. The V end lost 0 bases, the J end lost 3 bases, and 10 bases lay between the germline ends. The CDR3 protein is CASSLAKGRTDTQYF. The DNA of the CDR3 is TGTGCCAGCAGCTTAGCGAAGGGGAGGACAGATACGCAGTATTTT.

The chain carries TRBV25-1 and TRBJ1-6; TRBD1 is a possible D gene (6 bases). Germline-derived CDR1 and CDR2 are MGHDK and SYGVNS. Trimming removed 3 bases from V and 4 bases from J, with 10 bases in between. The CDR3 sequence is 15 residues long. In DNA, the CDR3 is TGTGCCAGCAGTGAGGACAGCTATTATAATTCACCCCTCCACTTT. This codes for CASSEDSYYNSPLHF.

This clone was seen only once. The chain combines TRBV5-6 with TRBJ2-1; D ambiguous. Trimming removed 0 bases from V and 0 bases from J, with 10 bases in between. The CDR3 consists of 16 residues. The germline V gene encodes CDR1 SGHDT and CDR2 YYEEEE. The chain's CDR3 is CASSLALRISYNEQFF. DNA of the CDR3: TGTGCCAGCAGCTTGGCCCTCAGGATCTCCTACAATGAGCAGTTCTTC.

The chain combines TRBV6-5 with TRBJ2-7; D is perhaps TRBD1 (6 bases). This CDR3 is 14 amino acids long. Trimming took off 10 bases at V and 7 bases at J, with 23 bases between the two ends. From germline, CDR1 is MNHEY and CDR2 SVGAGI. This chain's CDR3 is CATLTGFWALEQYF. The CDR3, as DNA: TGTGCCACCCTCACAGGGTTCTGGGCCTTGGAGCAGTACTTC.

The rearrangement links TRBV7-8 to TRBJ1-6, with D perhaps TRBD1 (6 bases). The CDR3 has 15 amino acids. Germline values: CDR1 SGHVS, CDR2 FQNEAQ. V shed 5 bases and J shed 6 bases, with 14 bases lying between them. The CDR3 sequence: CASSPHTGFNSPLHF. The CDR3 DNA is TGTGCCAGCAGCCCACACACAGGGTTTAATTCACCCCTCCACTTT.

The J gene is TRBJ1-1, the V gene TRBV12-3 or TRBV12-4; the D gene is possibly TRBD1 (6 bases). CDR3 length equals 13 residues. The germline V and J ends were trimmed by 4 bases and 2 bases, with 8 bases remaining between them. The CDR3 bases are TGTGCCAGCAGTTCGACAGGAAACACTGAAGCTTTCTTT. Its translation: CASSSTGNTEAFF.

V usage is TRBV9 and J usage is TRBJ2-6, with D perhaps TRBD1 (5 bases). The CDR3 is made up of 17 amino acids. Germline assignment: CDR1 SGDLS and CDR2 YYNGEE. Trimming left V 2 bases short and J 1 base short, with 13 bases between. CDR3 protein: CASSVPSQGSGANVLTF. In DNA form, the CDR3 reads TGTGCCAGCAGCGTCCCTTCCCAGGGATCTGGGGCCAACGTCCTGACTTTC. The whole variable domain, filled in from reference TRBV9 and TRBJ2-6, reads DSGVTQTPKHLITATGQRVTLRCSPRSGDLSVYWYQQSLDQGLQFLIQYYNGEERAKGNILERFSAQQFPDLHSELNLSSLELGDSALYFCASSVPSQGSGANVLTFGAGSRLTVL.